The clone carrying this TCR beta chain occurred a few times. Its target is not known. This sample was taken from a study of identical twins. Whole-study results and caveats: An excess of low generation probability was shown by twin-shared out-of-frame alpha sequences. The models systematically underestimated how much out-of-frame TCR alpha was shared in monozygotic twins. Excess sharing by twins proved weaker in beta out-of-frame sequences.

Addition of a universal primer site occurred through template switching, and cDNA carried unique molecular identifiers. TCRdb itself ran the 5' RACE reads through MiXCR, one entry per CDR3 protein. The table shows over 550,000 distinct CDR3 sequences, with 7% to 7.5% occurring only once. The CDR3 totals 14 residues. The V and J ends lost 1 base and 4 bases respectively, with 10 bases between them. CDR1 and CDR2 (germline): SGHVS, FNYEAQ. These data also featured in a second study, about yellow fever vaccine responses in identical twins.

Sequences were obtained from PBMCs. The sequence was obtained from a woman younger than 35 in good health. V and J are TRBV7-6 and TRBJ1-1, with D hard to call. The CDR3 DNA sequence: TGTGCCAGCAGCTTAGGTACCCCGGGCACTGAAGCTTTCTTT. This sequence encodes CASSLGTPGTEAFF.